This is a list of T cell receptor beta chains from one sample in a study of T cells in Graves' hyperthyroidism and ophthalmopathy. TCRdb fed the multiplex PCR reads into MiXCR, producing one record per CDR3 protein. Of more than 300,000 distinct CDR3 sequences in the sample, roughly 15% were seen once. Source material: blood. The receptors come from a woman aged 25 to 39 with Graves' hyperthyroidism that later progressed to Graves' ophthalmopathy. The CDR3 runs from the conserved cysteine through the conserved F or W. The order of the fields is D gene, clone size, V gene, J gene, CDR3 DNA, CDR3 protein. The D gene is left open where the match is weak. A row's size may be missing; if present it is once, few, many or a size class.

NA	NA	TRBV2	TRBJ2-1	TGTGCCAGCACTAAAGACACCCCCTCCTACAATGAGCAGTTCTTC	CASTKDTPSYNEQFF
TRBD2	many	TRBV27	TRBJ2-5	TGTGCCAGCAGTTTAGGGACTAGCGGGAGATTAGGAGAGACCCAGTACTTC	CASSLGTSGRLGETQYF
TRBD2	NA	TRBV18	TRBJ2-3	TGTGCCAGCTCACCACCCTCGCGGGGGTCGAGGATGGAAGATACGCAGTATTTT	CASSPPSRGSRMEDTQYF
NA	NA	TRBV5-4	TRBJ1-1	TGTGCCAGCAGGGCGACCGCACCCGGGGCTGAAGCTTTCTTT	CASRATAPGAEAFF
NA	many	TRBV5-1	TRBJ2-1	TGCGCCAGCAGCTCAAATAACAATGAGCAGTTCTTC	CASSSNNNEQFF
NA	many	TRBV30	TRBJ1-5	TGTGCCTGGAGTGTCCGGTTCAATCAGCCCCAGCATTTT	CAWSVRFNQPQHF
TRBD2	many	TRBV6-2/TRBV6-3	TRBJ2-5	TGTGCCAGCAGTGGCGGGACTAGCGGGGAAGAGACCCAGTACTTC	CASSGGTSGEETQYF
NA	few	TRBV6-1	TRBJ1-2	TGTGCCAGCATTAAGGCAGGGTCAAACTATGGCTACACCTTC	CASIKAGSNYGYTF
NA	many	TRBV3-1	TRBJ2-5	TGTGCCAGCAGCCAAGAGAAGTTCGTGGGAGCTCAAGAGACCCAGTACTTC	CASSQEKFVGAQETQYF
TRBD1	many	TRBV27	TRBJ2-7	TGTGCCAGCAGTTTACGACAGGGGGTGTACGAGCAGTACTTC	CASSLRQGVYEQYF
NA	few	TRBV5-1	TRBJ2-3	TGCGCCAGCAGCTTGGAGCAGGTGGGATCGGGAGATACGCAGTATTTT	CASSLEQVGSGDTQYF
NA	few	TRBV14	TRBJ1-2	TGTGCCAGCAGCCAAGATCTCCTCCCCTCTAACTATGGCTACACCTTC	CASSQDLLPSNYGYTF
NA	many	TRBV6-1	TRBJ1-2	TGTGCCAGCAGTGAAGCGGTAGTAACTAACTATGGCTACACCTTC	CASSEAVVTNYGYTF
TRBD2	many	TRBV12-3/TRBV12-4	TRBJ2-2	TGTGCCAGCAGTTTTTGGTCTAGCGGGGGGGCGAACACCGGGGAGCTGTTTTTT	CASSFWSSGGANTGELFF
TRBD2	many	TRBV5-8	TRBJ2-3	TGTGCCAGCAGCTTGGGAGCGGGAGGACGTACAGATACGCAGTATTTT	CASSLGAGGRTDTQYF
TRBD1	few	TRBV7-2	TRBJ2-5	TGTGCCAGCAGCAAACAGGGGGGAGGCCCCCAAGAGACCCAGTACTTC	CASSKQGGGPQETQYF
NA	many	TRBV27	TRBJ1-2	TGTGCCGTCGCCTCCCAGAGGGGCGGCTACACCTTC	CAVASQRGGYTF
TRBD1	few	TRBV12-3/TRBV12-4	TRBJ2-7	TGTGCCAGCAGTCCCACGGACAGGATCCACGAGCAGTACTTC	CASSPTDRIHEQYF
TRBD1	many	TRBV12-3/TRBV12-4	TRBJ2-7	TGTGCCAGCAGTTTCTTAGGACAGGGGGCCGACGAGCAGTACTTC	CASSFLGQGADEQYF
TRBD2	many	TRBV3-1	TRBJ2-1	TGTGCCAGCAGCCAGCGTGGGATTAGCGGGGGTGAGCAGTTCTTC	CASSQRGISGGEQFF
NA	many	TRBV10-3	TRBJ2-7	TGTGCCATCAGTGGGACAGCCCGCGGCTCCTACGAGCAGTACTTC	CAISGTARGSYEQYF
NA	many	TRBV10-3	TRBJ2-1	TGTGCCATCAGTGACGGACAGTTTCAACTGTTCTTC	CAISDGQFQLFF
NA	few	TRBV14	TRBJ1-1	TGTGCCAGCAGCCAAGAAATAACAGTCACTGAAGCTTTCTTT	CASSQEITVTEAFF
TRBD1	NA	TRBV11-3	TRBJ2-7	TGTACCAGCAGCCCGGGACAGGGGTCTTACGAGCAGTACTTC	CTSSPGQGSYEQYF
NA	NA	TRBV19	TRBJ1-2	TGTGCCAGTAGTATTGGGGTATCCGGGACGGCTCGTTATGGCTACACCTTC	CASSIGVSGTARYGYTF
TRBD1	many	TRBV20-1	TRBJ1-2	TGCAGTGCTTCAAACGTACAGGGGGTTAAAAACTATGGCTACACCTTC	CSASNVQGVKNYGYTF
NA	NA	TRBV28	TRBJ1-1	TGTGCCAGCAGTCGGCTCATCCCGAACACTGAAGCTTTCTTT	CASSRLIPNTEAFF
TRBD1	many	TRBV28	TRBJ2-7	TGTGCCAGTGTGGGACAGGGGTTACACGAGCAGTACTTC	CASVGQGLHEQYF
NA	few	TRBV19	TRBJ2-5	TGTGCCAGTACCCCGGGAAGGATCAAGCAAGAGACCCAGTACTTC	CASTPGRIKQETQYF
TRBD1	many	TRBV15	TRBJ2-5	TGTGCCACCAGCAGAGTTGCCGCAGGGGGTTCAGAGACCCAGTACTTC	CATSRVAAGGSETQYF
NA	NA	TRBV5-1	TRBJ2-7	TGCGCCAGCAGCTTCTCCACGGCAGGGTTAATGTTCGACGAGCAGTACTTC	CASSFSTAGLMFDEQYF
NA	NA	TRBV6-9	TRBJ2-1	TGTGCCAGCAGTTTCCGCAGGGCCGGCTACAATGAGCGGTTCTTC	CASSFRRAGYNERFF
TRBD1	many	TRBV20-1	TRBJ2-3	TGCAGTGCTGAATTCGGGACAGGGAGGGATGCCCCTAGCACAGATACGCAGTATTTT	CSAEFGTGRDAPSTDTQYF
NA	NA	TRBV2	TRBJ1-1	TGTGCCAGCAGTCAAGTTGGGGGAAACACTGAAGCTTTCTTT	CASSQVGGNTEAFF